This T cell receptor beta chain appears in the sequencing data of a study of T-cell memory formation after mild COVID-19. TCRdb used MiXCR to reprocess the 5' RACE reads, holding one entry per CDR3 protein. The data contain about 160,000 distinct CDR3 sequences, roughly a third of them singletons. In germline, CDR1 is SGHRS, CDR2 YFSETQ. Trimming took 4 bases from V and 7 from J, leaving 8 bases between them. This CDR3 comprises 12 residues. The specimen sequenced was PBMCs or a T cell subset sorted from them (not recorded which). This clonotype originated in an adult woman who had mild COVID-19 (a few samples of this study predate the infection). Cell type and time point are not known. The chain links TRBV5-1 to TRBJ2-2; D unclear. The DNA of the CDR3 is TGCGCCAGCAGCCCCTGGGACGGGGAGCTGTTTTTT. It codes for CASSPWDGELFF.